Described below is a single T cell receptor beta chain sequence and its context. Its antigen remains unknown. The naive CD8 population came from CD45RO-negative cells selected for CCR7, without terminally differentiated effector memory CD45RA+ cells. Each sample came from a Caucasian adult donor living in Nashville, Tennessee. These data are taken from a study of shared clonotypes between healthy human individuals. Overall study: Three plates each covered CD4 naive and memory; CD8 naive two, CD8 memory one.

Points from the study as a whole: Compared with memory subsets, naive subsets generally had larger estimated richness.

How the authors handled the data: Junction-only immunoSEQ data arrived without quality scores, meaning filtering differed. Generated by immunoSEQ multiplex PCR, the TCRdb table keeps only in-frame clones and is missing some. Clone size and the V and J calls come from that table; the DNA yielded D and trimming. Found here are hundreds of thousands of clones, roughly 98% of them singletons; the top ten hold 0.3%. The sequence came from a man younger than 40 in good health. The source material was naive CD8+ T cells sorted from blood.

CDR3 nucleotide sequence: TGTGCCAGCAGTTACTCTGAGGACGGCGGGGGCTATGGCTACACCTTC. It is translated as CASSYSEDGGGYGYTF. The chain has TRBV6-5 and TRBJ1-2, with a possible D match to TRBD1 (5 bases). Trimming took off 0 bases at V and 4 bases at J, with 15 bases between the two ends. The CDR3 is made up of 16 amino acids. Germline CDR1 reads MNHEY; CDR2 reads SVGAGI.